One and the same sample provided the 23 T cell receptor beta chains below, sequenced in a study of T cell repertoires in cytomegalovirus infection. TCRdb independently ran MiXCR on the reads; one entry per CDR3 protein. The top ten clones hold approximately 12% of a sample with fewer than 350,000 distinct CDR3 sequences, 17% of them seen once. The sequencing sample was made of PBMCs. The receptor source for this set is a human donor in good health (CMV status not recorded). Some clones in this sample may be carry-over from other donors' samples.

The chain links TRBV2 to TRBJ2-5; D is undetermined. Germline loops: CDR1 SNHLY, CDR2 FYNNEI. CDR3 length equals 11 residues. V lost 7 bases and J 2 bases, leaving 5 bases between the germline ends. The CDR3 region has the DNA TGTGCCAGCACCCCTCAAGAGACCCAGTACTTC. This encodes CASTPQETQYF. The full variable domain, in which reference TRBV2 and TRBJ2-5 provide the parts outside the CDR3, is EPEVTQTPSHQVTQMGQEVILRCVPISNHLYFYWYRQILGQKVEFLVSFYNNEISEKSEIFDDQFSVERPDGSNFTLKIRSTKLEDSAMYFCASTPQETQYFGPGTRLLVL.

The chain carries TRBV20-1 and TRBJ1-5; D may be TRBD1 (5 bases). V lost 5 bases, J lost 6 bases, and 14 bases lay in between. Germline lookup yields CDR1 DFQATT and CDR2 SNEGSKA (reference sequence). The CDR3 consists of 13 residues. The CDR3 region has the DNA TGCAGTGCTGCCCCGGGGACCCTTCAGCCCCAGCATTTT. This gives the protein CSAAPGTLQPQHF.

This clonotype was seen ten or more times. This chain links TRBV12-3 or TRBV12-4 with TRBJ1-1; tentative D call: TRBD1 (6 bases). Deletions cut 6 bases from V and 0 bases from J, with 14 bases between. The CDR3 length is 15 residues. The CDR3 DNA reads TGTGCCAGCAGCCAAGGGAGGGACATGAACACTGAAGCTTTCTTT. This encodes CASSQGRDMNTEAFF.

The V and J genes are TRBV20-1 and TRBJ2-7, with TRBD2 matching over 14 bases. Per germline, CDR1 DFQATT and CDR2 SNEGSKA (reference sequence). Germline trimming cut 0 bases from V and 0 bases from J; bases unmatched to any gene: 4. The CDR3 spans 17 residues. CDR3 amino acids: CSARDRLAGGSSYEQYF. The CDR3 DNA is TGCAGTGCTAGAGATCGACTAGCGGGGGGGAGCTCCTACGAGCAGTACTTC.

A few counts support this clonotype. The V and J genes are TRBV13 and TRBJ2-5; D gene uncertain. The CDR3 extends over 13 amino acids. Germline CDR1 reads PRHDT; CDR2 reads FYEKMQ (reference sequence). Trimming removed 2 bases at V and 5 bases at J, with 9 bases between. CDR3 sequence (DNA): TGTGCCAGCAGCTTATACGGGTTCGAGACCCAGTACTTC. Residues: CASSLYGFETQYF.

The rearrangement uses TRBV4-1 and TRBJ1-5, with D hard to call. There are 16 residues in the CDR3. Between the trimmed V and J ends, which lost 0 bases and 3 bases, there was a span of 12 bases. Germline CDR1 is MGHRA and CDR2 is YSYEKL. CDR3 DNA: TGCGCCAGCAGCCAAGATCGTCCGCAGGCCAATCAGCCCCAGCATTTT. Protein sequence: CASSQDRPQANQPQHF.

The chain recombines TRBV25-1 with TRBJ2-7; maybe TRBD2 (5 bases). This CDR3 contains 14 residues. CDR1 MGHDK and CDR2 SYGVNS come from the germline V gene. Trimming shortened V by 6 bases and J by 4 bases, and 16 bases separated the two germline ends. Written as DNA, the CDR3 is TGTGCCAGCAGCGGGGAATTAGGATATTACGAGCAGTACTTC. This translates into CASSGELGYYEQYF.

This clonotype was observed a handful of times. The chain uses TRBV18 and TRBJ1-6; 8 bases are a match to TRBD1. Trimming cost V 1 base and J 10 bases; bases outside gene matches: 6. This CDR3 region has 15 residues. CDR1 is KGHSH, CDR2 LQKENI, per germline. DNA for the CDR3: TGTGCCAGCTCACCACGAGAGACAGGGGAATCACCCCTCCACTTT. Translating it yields CASSPRETGESPLHF.

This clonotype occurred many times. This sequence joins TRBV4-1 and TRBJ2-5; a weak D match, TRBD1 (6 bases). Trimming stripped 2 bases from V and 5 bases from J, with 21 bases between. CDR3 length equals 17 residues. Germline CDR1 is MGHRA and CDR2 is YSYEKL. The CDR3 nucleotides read TGCGCCAGCAGCCAACCCAGAGACAGGCTAAGTGAGGAGACCCAGTACTTC. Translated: CASSQPRDRLSEETQYF.

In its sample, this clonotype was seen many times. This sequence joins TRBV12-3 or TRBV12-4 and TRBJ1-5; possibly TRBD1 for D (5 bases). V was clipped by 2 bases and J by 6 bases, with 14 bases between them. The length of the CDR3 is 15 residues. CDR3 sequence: CASSLRGGEGQPQHF. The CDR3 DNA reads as TGTGCCAGCAGTTTACGTGGGGGGGAGGGTCAGCCCCAGCATTTT.

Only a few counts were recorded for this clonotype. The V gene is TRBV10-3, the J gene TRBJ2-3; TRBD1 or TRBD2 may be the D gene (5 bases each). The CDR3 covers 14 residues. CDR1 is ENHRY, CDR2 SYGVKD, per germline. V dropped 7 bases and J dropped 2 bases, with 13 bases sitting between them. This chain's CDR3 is CAINRDQNTDTQYF. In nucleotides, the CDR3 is TGTGCCATCAACCGGGACCAAAACACAGATACGCAGTATTTT.

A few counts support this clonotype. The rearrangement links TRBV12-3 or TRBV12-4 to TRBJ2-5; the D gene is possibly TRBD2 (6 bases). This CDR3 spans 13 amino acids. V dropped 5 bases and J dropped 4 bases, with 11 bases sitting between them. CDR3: CASSPEEGETQYF. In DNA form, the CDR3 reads TGTGCCAGCAGTCCCGAGGAGGGAGAGACCCAGTACTTC.

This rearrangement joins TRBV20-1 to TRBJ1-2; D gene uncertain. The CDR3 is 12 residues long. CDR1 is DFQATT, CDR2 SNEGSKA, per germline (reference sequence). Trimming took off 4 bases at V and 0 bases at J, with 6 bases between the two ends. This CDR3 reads CSAILPNYGYTF. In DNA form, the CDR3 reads TGCAGTGCTATCCTACCTAACTATGGCTACACCTTC.

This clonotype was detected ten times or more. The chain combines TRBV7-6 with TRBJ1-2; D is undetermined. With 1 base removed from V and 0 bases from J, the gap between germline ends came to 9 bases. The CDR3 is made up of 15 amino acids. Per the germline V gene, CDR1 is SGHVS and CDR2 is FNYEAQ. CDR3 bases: TGTGCCAGCAGCTTAGGGGTCAACCCTAACTATGGCTACACCTTC. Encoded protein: CASSLGVNPNYGYTF.

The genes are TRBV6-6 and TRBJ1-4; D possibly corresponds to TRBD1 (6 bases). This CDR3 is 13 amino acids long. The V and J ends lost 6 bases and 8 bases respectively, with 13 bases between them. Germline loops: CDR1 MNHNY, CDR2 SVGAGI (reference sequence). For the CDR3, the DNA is TGTGCCAGCAGGGGGGCTGGGGGGGAAAAACTGTTTTTT. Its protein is CASRGAGGEKLFF.

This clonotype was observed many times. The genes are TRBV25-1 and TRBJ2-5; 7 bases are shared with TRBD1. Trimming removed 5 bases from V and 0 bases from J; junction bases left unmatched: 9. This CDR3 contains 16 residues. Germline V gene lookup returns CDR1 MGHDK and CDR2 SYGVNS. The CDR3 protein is CASSNPGQRHQETQYF. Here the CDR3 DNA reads TGTGCCAGCAGTAATCCGGGACAGCGGCACCAAGAGACCCAGTACTTC.

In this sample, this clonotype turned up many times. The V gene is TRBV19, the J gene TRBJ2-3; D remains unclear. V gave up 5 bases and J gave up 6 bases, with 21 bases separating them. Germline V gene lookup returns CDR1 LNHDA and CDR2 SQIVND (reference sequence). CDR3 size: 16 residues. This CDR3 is CASSPRSFASPDTQYF. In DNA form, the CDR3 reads TGTGCCAGTAGTCCCCGTAGCTTCGCAAGCCCGGATACGCAGTATTTT.

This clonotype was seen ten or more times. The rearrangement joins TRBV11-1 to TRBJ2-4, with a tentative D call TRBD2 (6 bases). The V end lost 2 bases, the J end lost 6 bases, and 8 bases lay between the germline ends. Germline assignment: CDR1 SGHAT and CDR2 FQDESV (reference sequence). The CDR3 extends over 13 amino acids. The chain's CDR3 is CASSLSEGNIQYF. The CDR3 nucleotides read TGTGCCAGCAGCTTATCGGAGGGAAACATTCAGTACTTC.

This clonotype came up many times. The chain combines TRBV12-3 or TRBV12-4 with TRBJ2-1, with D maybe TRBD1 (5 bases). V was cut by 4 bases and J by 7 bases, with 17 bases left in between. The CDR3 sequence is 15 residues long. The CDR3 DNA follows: TGTGCCAGCAGTTATTATCAGGCAAGGGGTAATGAGCAGTTCTTC. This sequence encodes CASSYYQARGNEQFF.

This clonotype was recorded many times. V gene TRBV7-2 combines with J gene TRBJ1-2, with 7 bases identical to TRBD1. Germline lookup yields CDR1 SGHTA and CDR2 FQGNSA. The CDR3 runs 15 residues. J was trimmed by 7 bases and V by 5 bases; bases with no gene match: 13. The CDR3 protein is CASSGAGTAQAGYTF. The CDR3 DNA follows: TGTGCCAGCAGCGGGGCGGGGACAGCTCAAGCTGGCTACACCTTC.

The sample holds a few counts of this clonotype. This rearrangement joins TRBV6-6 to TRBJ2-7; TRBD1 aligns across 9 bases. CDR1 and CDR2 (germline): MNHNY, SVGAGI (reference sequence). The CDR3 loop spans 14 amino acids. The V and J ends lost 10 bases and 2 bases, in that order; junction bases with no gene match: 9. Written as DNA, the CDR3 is TGTGCCACCGAGGGGCGGGACAGGGCCTACGAGCAGTACTTC. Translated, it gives CATEGRDRAYEQYF.

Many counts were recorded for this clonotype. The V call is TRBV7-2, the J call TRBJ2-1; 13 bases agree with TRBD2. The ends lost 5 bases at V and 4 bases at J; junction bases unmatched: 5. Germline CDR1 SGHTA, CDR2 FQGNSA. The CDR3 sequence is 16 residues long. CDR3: CASSLRTSGGYNEQFF. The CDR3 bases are TGTGCCAGCAGCCTAAGGACTAGCGGGGGATACAATGAGCAGTTCTTC. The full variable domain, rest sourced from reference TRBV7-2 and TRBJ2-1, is GAGVSQSPSNKVTEKGKDVELRCDPISGHTALYWYRQSLGQGLEFLIYFQGNSAPDKSGLPSDRFSAERTGGSVSTLTIQRTQQEDSAVYLCASSLRTSGGYNEQFFGPGTRLTVL.

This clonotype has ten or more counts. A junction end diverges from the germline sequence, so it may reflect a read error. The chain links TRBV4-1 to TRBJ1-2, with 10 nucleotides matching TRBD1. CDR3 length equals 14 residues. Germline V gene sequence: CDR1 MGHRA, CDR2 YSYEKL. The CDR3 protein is CASSKDRGRGGYTF. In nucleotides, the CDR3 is TGCGCCAGCAGCAAAGACAGGGGGCGCGGTGGCTACACCTTC.